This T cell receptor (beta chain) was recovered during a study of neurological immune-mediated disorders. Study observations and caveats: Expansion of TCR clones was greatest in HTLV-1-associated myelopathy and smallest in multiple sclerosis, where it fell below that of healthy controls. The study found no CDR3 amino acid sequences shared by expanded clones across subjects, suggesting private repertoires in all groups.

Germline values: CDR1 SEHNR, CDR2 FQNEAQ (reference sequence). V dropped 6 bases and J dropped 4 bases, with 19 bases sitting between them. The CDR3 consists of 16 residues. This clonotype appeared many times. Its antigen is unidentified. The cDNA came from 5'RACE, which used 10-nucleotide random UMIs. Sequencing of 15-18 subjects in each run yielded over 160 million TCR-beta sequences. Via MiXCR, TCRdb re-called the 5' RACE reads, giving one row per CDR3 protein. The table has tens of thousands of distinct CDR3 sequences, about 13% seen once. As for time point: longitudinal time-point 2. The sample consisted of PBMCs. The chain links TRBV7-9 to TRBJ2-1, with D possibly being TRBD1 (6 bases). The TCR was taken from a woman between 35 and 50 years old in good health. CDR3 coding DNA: TGTGCCAGCAGGTCCCTTCTCGTGGGGGCATACAATGAGCAGTTCTTC. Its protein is CASRSLLVGAYNEQFF.